This T cell receptor (beta chain) was captured by sequencing in a study of technical replicates of blood from several donors. J lost 3 bases, V lost 5 bases, and 7 bases had no gene match. There are 17 residues in the CDR3. Looked up from germline, CDR1 is SGHRS and CDR2 is YFSETQ. The repertoire was sequenced with immunoSEQ multiplex PCR; TCRdb's copy has only in-frame clones and lacks some. This sample has under 95,000 clones, with 92% found just once. This clonotype originated in a human donor in good health. The rearrangement links TRBV5-1 to TRBJ2-3, with 15 bases fitting TRBD2. Source material: T cells isolated from PBMCs. The CDR3: CASRGLAGGPSTDTQYF. The CDR3 region has the DNA TGCGCCAGCAGAGGACTAGCGGGAGGGCCGAGTACAGATACGCAGTATTTT.